The 20 T cell receptor beta chains below come from one sample, sequenced in a study of CD4 T cells in relation to SARS-CoV-2 and coronaviruses. For these receptors, no antigen is known. Before the COVID-19 pandemic, during about 2011-2019, CD4+ T cells were taken from unexposed donors. Isolation of CD4+ T cells took place after roughly nine days in culture. Sequencing used immunoSEQ multiplex PCR; TCRdb keeps in-frame clones, though not all of them. The repertoire consists of tens of thousands of clones, with about 79% occurring once and the leading ten covering 21%. The sequenced sample consisted of CD4+ T cells from PBMCs, cultured in vitro. The source of these receptors is a human donor in good health.

A single count supports this clone. This chain connects TRBV5-4 to TRBJ2-7; 7 bases match TRBD2. The germline V gene has CDR1 SGHNT and CDR2 YYREEE (reference sequence). The CDR3 has 15 residues. J was trimmed by 3 bases and V by 0 bases; bases with no gene match: 6. For the CDR3, the DNA is TGTGCCAGCAGCTTGGGGCCTAGCGGAAGCTACGAGCAGTACTTC. As protein: CASSLGPSGSYEQYF.

This clone was observed a single time. The chain carries TRBV5-8 and TRBJ2-7; the D is unclear. This CDR3 contains 12 residues. Looked up from germline, CDR1 is SGHTS and CDR2 is YDEGEE. V lost 0 bases, J lost 9 bases, and 10 bases lay in between. For the CDR3, the DNA is TGTGCCAGCAGCTTGGGCGAGCAACGGCAGTACTTC. It is translated as CASSLGEQRQYF. Full variable domain (rest looked up from reference TRBV5-8 and TRBJ2-7): EAGVTQSPTHLIKTRGQQATLRCSPISGHTSVYWYQQALGLGLQFLLWYDEGEERNRGNFPPRFSGRQFPNYSSELNVNALELEDSALYLCASSLGEQRQYFGPGTRLTVT.

The CDR3 region is CASSVASGGAKYNEQFF. CDR3 in DNA: TGTGCCAGCAGCGTAGCTAGCGGGGGGGCCAAGTACAATGAGCAGTTCTTC. V and J are TRBV9 and TRBJ2-1; 12 nucleotides line up with TRBD2. This CDR3 region has 17 residues. V lost 0 bases and J lost 4; bases outside the gene matches: 5. Germline values: CDR1 SGDLS, CDR2 YYNGEE.

The rearrangement uses TRBV12-5 and TRBJ1-5, with D possibly being TRBD1 (5 bases). Trimming removed 2 bases at V and 5 bases at J, with 25 bases between. The CDR3 is made up of 19 amino acids. Germline CDR1 LGHNT, CDR2 FRNRAP. The CDR3 bases are TGTGCTAGTGGTTTGTATCACCCCCCAAGGTTCCTAGGGGATCAGCCCCAGCATTTT. It yields the protein CASGLYHPPRFLGDQPQHF.

The chain recombines TRBV7-8 with TRBJ1-2; 10 nucleotides match TRBD1. The V gene end was trimmed by 5 bases and the J gene end by 8 bases; junction bases not matched to a gene: 5. Per germline, CDR1 SGHVS and CDR2 FQNEAQ. The length of the CDR3 is 13 residues. CDR3 loop: CASSIRQGAGYTF. In DNA form, the CDR3 reads TGTGCCAGCAGCATAAGACAGGGGGCGGGCTACACCTTC.

This clone was observed a few times. The V and J genes are TRBV24-1 and TRBJ2-1; 9 bases align to TRBD1. The V and J ends lost 3 bases and 7 bases, in that order; junction bases with no gene match: 6. The CDR3 sequence is 15 residues long. Germline V gene sequence: CDR1 KGHDR, CDR2 SFDVKD. The CDR3 DNA reads TGTGCCACCAGTGATCCATACAGGGGGCGAAATGAGCAGTTCTTC. Encoded protein: CATSDPYRGRNEQFF.

The rearrangement links TRBV18 to TRBJ1-2, with D possibly being TRBD1 (6 bases). Trimming shortened V by 4 bases and J by 0 bases, and 15 bases separated the two germline ends. This CDR3 has 16 residues. From germline, CDR1 is KGHSH and CDR2 LQKENI. The CDR3 nucleotides are TGTGCCAGCTCACGTGACAGGCTATCCTCTAACTATGGCTACACCTTC. As protein: CASSRDRLSSNYGYTF. The full variable domain, completed using reference TRBV18 and TRBJ1-2, is NAGVMQNPRHLVRRRGQEARLRCSPMKGHSHVYWYRQLPEEGLKFMVYLQKENIIDESGMPKERFSAEFPKEGPSILRIQQVVRGDSAAYFCASSRDRLSSNYGYTFGSGTRLTVV.

Only one count was recorded for this clone. This chain connects TRBV4-3 to TRBJ1-2; unclear D gene. Germline V gene lookup returns CDR1 LGHNA and CDR2 YSLEER. V lost 0 bases and J lost 5, with 10 bases in between. This CDR3 has 14 residues. The CDR3 nucleotides read TGCGCCAGCAGCCAAGACCTCAGTTCGTATGGCTACACCTTC. Its translation: CASSQDLSSYGYTF.

J is TRBJ2-3 and V is TRBV5-1; weak D call: TRBD2 (6 bases). The CDR3 totals 15 residues. Germline CDR1 and CDR2: SGHRS and YFSETQ. V lost 1 base and J lost 2, with 11 bases in between. CDR3 coding DNA: TGCGCCAGCAGCTTGATGGCGGGGTACACAGATACGCAGTATTTT. Amino acid sequence: CASSLMAGYTDTQYF.

The CDR3 loop is CASSLEASGNYNEQFF. The CDR3 DNA reads TGTGCCAGCAGCTTAGAGGCCAGCGGGAACTACAATGAGCAGTTCTTC. The chain uses TRBV7-2 and TRBJ2-1; 7 bases fit TRBD2. The junction had 6 bases not matched to a gene; V was cut back by 1 base and J by 3 bases. In germline, CDR1 is SGHTA, CDR2 FQGNSA. This CDR3 comprises 16 residues.

The gene calls are TRBV4-1 and TRBJ2-5; 8 nucleotides align to TRBD1. Germline-derived CDR1 and CDR2 are MGHRA and YSYEKL. CDR3 size: 15 residues. With V trimmed by 4 bases and J by 5 bases, 9 bases remained unmatched. The CDR3 region has the DNA TGCGCCAGCAGCCGCCGGACAGGGAAGGGTGAGACCCAGTACTTC. It translates to CASSRRTGKGETQYF.

V usage is TRBV2 and J usage is TRBJ1-3, with D maybe TRBD1 (5 bases). This CDR3 spans 17 amino acids. V was pared by 4 bases and J by 0 bases, with 16 bases between. The V gene's germline CDR1 is SNHLY and CDR2 FYNNEI. The CDR3 region is CASSGAAGLFSGNTIYF. In nucleotides, the CDR3 is TGTGCCAGCAGTGGTGCGGCAGGGCTCTTCTCTGGAAACACCATATATTTT.

The J gene is TRBJ2-1, the V gene TRBV2; no firm D call. CDR3 length equals 13 residues. With 1 base removed from V and 0 bases from J, the gap between germline ends came to 1 base. The germline CDR1 and CDR2 sequences are SNHLY and FYNNEI. CDR3 amino acids: CASSEDSYNEQFF. CDR3 coding DNA: TGTGCCAGCAGTGAAGACTCCTACAATGAGCAGTTCTTC.

J is TRBJ2-3 and V is TRBV5-1, with 12 bases fitting TRBD2. V was clipped by 3 bases and J by 3 bases; unmatched bases: 14. The CDR3 runs to 19 residues. CDR1 SGHRS and CDR2 YFSETQ come from the germline V gene. CDR3 sequence (DNA): TGCGCCAGCAGCTCCAACCCAAGACTAGCGGGAGTGAGGACAGATACGCAGTATTTT. It translates to CASSSNPRLAGVRTDTQYF.

The chain recombines TRBV30 with TRBJ2-1; D is unclear. Germline V gene data show CDR1 as GTSNPN and CDR2 as SVGIG (reference sequence). Trimming took off 4 bases at V and 9 bases at J, with 4 bases between the two ends. The length of the CDR3 is 9 residues. The CDR3 sequence is CAWIVEQFF. CDR3 coding DNA: TGTGCCTGGATCGTTGAGCAGTTCTTC. Variable domain in full (rest from reference TRBV30 and TRBJ2-1): SQTIHQWPATLVQPVGSPLSLECTVEGTSNPNLYWYRQAAGRGLQLLFYSVGIGQISSEVPQNLSASRPQDRQFILSSKKLLLSDSGFYLCAWIVEQFFGPGTRLTVL.

This chain uses TRBV6-5 with TRBJ2-3; D call uncertain. Germline assignment: CDR1 MNHEY and CDR2 SVGAGI. CDR3 length: 13 residues. V was trimmed by 5 bases and J by 5 bases, leaving 11 bases between them. The CDR3 is CASSSPLGDTQYF. DNA for the CDR3: TGTGCCAGCAGTAGCCCCTTGGGAGATACGCAGTATTTT.

The chain has TRBV25-1 and TRBJ2-7, with D possibly being TRBD2 (6 bases). The CDR3 sequence is 14 residues long. Germline V lookup: CDR1 MGHDK, CDR2 SYGVNS. The V end lost 6 bases, the J end lost 9 bases, and 21 bases lay between the germline ends. CDR3 residues: CASSFSAGLRGQYF. CDR3 bases: TGTGCCAGCAGCTTCTCTGCAGGACTACGAGGGCAGTACTTC.

This clone was picked up one time. The V call is TRBV14, the J call TRBJ2-3; 8 nucleotides match TRBD2. Trimming at V came to 4 bases and at J to 4 bases, leaving 7 bases not matched to a gene. This CDR3 spans 15 amino acids. CDR1 is SGHDN and CDR2 is FVKESK in the germline V gene. In nucleotides, the CDR3 is TGTGCCAGCAGCCCGGGACTAGTCGAGGCAGATACGCAGTATTTT. It codes for CASSPGLVEADTQYF.

This clone occurred a few times. This chain connects TRBV14 to TRBJ1-6; perhaps TRBD1 as D (5 bases). This CDR3 region has 14 residues. The ends were cut back, 3 bases at V and 10 bases at J, with 13 bases in the middle. The germline gives CDR1 SGHDN, CDR2 FVKESK. CDR3 nucleotides: TGTGCCAGCAGCCACGGACAAAGGGAATCACCCCTCCACTTT. The encoded protein is CASSHGQRESPLHF.

CDR3 region: CASSLDAGGETQYF. The DNA of the CDR3 is TGTGCCAGCAGCTTAGACGCGGGAGGAGAGACCCAGTACTTC. This sequence joins TRBV7-8 and TRBJ2-5; 8 nucleotides align to TRBD2. Germline lookup yields CDR1 SGHVS and CDR2 FQNEAQ. V shed 1 base, J shed 4 bases, and the junction held 2 bases outside the gene matches. This CDR3 is built from 14 residues.